The rows below give T cell receptor beta chains drawn from one sample of a study of cytomegalovirus exposure and HLA in healthy donors. Profiled with immunoSEQ multiplex PCR; TCRdb holds only in-frame clones, not every one. Of approximately 54,000 clones in the sample, about nine tenths were seen once. Sequenced: PBMCs. The receptors were gathered from a woman younger than 35 in good health and CMV-seropositive. The conserved cysteine and the conserved F or W are not part of the CDR3 here. A clone size is listed for some rows: how often the clone was seen (once, few, many), or a class if it is expanded.

j_call: TRBJ2-7
v_call: TRBV4-1
clone_size: -
cdr3_aa: ASSHETGSYEQY

j_call: TRBJ2-1
v_call: TRBV19
clone_size: -
cdr3_aa: ASSVEGGDYNEQF

j_call: TRBJ1-5
v_call: TRBV7-2
clone_size: -
cdr3_aa: ASSSGTGSRPQH

j_call: TRBJ2-7
v_call: TRBV9
clone_size: -
cdr3_aa: ASSVGVAGVEQY

j_call: TRBJ1-5
v_call: TRBV19
clone_size: -
cdr3_aa: ASSKGQGYQPQH

j_call: TRBJ2-7
v_call: TRBV4-2
clone_size: -
cdr3_aa: ASSPRQANSYEQY

j_call: TRBJ1-3
v_call: TRBV5-1
clone_size: once
cdr3_aa: ASSLAREPDTIY

j_call: TRBJ2-7
v_call: TRBV10-3
clone_size: -
cdr3_aa: AISEPDRGGYEQY

j_call: TRBJ1-2
v_call: TRBV28
clone_size: -
cdr3_aa: ASSPPGTGALRHT

j_call: TRBJ2-2
v_call: TRBV19
clone_size: -
cdr3_aa: ASSNPFQAVRTGELF

j_call: TRBJ1-6
v_call: TRBV15
clone_size: -
cdr3_aa: ATSLGTGVNSPLH

j_call: TRBJ1-1
v_call: TRBV6-1
clone_size: -
cdr3_aa: ASSEGRGLDTEAF

j_call: TRBJ2-5
v_call: TRBV27
clone_size: -
cdr3_aa: ASSLNGGRTQY

j_call: TRBJ2-6
v_call: TRBV19
clone_size: -
cdr3_aa: ASSIAQTGYGSGANVLT

j_call: TRBJ2-7
v_call: TRBV21-1
clone_size: -
cdr3_aa: ASSKDDRIKYTYEQY

j_call: TRBJ1-5
v_call: TRBV6-5
clone_size: -
cdr3_aa: ASSYSSTGQPQH

j_call: TRBJ2-5
v_call: TRBV28
clone_size: -
cdr3_aa: ASSLSGVGVQETQY

j_call: TRBJ1-2
v_call: TRBV7-9
clone_size: -
cdr3_aa: ASSMSDRDYGYT

j_call: TRBJ1-6
v_call: TRBV5-4
clone_size: -
cdr3_aa: ASSNRGEALH

j_call: TRBJ2-3
v_call: TRBV9
clone_size: -
cdr3_aa: ASSVPSGDRARPTDTQY

j_call: TRBJ1-4
v_call: TRBV7-7
clone_size: once
cdr3_aa: ASSLPGGLF

j_call: TRBJ2-3
v_call: TRBV5-4
clone_size: -
cdr3_aa: ASSAASGGPDTQY

j_call: TRBJ1-3
v_call: TRBV7-8
clone_size: -
cdr3_aa: ASSLAGVNSGNTIY

j_call: TRBJ2-2
v_call: TRBV29-1
clone_size: -
cdr3_aa: SVGQGGFAGELF

j_call: TRBJ1-5
v_call: TRBV28
clone_size: few
cdr3_aa: ASSQTGRQPQH

j_call: TRBJ1-4
v_call: TRBV6-1
clone_size: -
cdr3_aa: ASSGTTGLGEKLF